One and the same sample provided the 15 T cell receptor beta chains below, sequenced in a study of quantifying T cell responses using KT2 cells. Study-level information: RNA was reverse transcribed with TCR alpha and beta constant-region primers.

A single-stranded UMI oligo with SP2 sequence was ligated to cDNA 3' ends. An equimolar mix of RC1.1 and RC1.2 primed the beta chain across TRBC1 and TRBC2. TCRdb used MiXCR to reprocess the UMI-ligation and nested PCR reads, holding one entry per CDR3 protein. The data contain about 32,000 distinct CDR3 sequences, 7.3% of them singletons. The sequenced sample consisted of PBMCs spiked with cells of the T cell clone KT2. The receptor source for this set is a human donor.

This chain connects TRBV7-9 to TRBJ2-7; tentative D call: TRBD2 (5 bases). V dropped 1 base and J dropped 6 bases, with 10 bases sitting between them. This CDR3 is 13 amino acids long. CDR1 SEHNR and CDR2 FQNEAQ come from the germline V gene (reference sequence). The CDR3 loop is CASSLGVAGEQYF. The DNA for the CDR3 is TGTGCCAGCAGCTTAGGGGTCGCGGGCGAGCAGTACTTC.

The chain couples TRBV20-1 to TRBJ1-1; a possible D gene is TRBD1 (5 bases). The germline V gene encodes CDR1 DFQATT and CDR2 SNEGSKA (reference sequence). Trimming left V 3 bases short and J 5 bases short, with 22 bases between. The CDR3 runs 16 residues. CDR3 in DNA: TGCAGTGCTAGGGCCCCGGGACGCCCCACTGGAACTGAAGCTTTCTTT. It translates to CSARAPGRPTGTEAFF.

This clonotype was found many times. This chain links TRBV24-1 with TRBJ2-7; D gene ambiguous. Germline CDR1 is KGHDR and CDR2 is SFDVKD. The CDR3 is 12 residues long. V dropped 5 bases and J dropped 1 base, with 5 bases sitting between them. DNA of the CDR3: TGTGCCACCAGTGCTGGATCCTACGAGCAGTACTTC. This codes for CATSAGSYEQYF.

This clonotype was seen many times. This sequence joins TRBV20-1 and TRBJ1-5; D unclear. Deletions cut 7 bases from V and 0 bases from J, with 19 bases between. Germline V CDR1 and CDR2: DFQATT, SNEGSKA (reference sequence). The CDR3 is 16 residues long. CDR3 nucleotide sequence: TGCAGTGTCCTCGTTGGGAGCCCGTATAGCAATCAGCCCCAGCATTTT. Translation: CSVLVGSPYSNQPQHF.

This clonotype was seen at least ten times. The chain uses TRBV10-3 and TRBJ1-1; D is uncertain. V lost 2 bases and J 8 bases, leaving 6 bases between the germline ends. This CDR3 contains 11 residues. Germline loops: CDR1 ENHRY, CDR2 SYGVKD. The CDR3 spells CAISERTEAFF. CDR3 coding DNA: TGTGCCATCAGTGAGCGCACAGAAGCTTTCTTT.

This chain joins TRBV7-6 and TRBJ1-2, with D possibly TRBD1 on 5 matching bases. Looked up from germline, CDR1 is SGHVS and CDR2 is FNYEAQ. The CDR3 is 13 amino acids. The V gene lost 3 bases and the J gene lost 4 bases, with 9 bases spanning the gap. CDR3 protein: CASSFGGSYGYTF. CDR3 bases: TGTGCCAGCAGCTTCGGGGGAAGCTATGGCTACACCTTC.

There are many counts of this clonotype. The CDR3 nucleotides read TGTGCCAGCAGTGAAGCTTGGCAGTGGCTGTCTGGCTACACCTTC. This sequence encodes CASSEAWQWLSGYTF. The rearrangement links TRBV6-1 to TRBJ1-2; no clear D. The CDR3 runs to 15 residues. CDR1 is MNHNS and CDR2 is SASEGT in the germline V gene. V was shortened by 0 bases and J by 7 bases, with 15 bases between the two germline ends.

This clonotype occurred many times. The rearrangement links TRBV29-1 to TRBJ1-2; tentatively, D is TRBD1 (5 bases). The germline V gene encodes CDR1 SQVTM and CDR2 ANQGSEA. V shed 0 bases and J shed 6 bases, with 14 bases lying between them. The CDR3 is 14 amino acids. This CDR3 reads CSVEDRAGFDGYTF. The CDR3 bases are TGCAGCGTTGAAGATCGGGCAGGGTTCGATGGCTACACCTTC.

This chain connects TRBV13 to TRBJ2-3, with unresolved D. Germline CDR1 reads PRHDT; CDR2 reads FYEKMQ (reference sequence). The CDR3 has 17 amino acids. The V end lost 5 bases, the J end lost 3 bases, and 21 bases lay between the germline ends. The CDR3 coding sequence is TGTGCCAGCAGCCCTGGTCTCGAGACACCATATACAGATACGCAGTATTTT. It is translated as CASSPGLETPYTDTQYF.

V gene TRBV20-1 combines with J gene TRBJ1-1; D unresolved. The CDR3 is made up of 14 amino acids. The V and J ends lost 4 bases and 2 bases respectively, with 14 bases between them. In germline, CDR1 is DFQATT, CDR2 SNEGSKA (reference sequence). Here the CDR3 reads CSAIDNRVNTEAFF. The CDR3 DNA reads TGCAGTGCTATAGATAATCGGGTAAACACTGAAGCTTTCTTT.

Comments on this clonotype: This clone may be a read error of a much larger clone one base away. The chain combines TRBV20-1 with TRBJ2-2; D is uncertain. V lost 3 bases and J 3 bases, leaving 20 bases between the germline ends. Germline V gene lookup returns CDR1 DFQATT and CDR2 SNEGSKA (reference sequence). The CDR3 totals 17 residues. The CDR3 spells CSASNNLALPHTGELFF. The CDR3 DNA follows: TGCAGTGCTAGCAATAATTTGGCCCTACCCCACACCGGGGAGCTGTTTTTT.

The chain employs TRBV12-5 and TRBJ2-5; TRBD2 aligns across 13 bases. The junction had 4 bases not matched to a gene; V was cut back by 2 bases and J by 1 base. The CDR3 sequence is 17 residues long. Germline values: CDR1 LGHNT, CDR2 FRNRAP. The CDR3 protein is CASGLILAGGPQETQYF. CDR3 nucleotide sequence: TGTGCTAGTGGTTTGATACTAGCGGGGGGGCCCCAAGAGACCCAGTACTTC.

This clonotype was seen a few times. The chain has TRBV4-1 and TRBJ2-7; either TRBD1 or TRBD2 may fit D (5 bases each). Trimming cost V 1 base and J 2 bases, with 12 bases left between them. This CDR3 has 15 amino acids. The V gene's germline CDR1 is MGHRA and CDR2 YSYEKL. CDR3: CASSQAGTDAYEQYF. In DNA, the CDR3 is TGCGCCAGCAGCCAAGCCGGGACGGATGCCTACGAGCAGTACTTC.

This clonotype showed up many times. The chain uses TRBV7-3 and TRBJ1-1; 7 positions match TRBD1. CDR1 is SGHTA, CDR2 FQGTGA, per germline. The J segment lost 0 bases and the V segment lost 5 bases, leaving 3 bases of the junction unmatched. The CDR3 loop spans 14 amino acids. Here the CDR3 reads CASSADRVNTEAFF. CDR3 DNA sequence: TGTGCCAGCAGCGCCGACAGGGTGAACACTGAAGCTTTCTTT.

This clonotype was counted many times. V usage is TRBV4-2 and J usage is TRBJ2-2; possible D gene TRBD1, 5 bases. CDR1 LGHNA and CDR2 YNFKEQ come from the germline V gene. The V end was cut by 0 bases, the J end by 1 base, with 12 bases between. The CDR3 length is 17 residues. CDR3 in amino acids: CASSQDLRQKNTGELFF. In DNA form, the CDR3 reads TGTGCCAGCAGCCAAGATCTCCGACAGAAGAACACCGGGGAGCTGTTTTTT.